This T cell receptor (beta chain) was captured by sequencing in a study of CD4 T cells in relation to SARS-CoV-2 and coronaviruses. Study in general: Two subjects were Hispanic; patients were 8 males and a handful of females. Crossreactive spike epitopes shared across donors were mapped to their HLA restriction.

General study points: Crossreactivity was assessed only for spike protein, not other viral proteins. No donor gave both pre-pandemic and post-infection samples.

CDR3 size: 15 residues. V dropped 5 bases and J dropped 1 base, with 14 bases sitting between them. Germline V lookup: CDR1 MNHEY, CDR2 SVGAGI. To note about this clone: Antigen unknown.

TCRdb's table, derived via immunoSEQ multiplex PCR, lists solely in-frame clones and lacks some. This sample has tens of thousands of clones; around 90% occur once, and the top ten carry 0.4%. The source is an adult with COVID-19. Material: naive CD4+ T cells from PBMCs. Subset in this sample: naive CD4+ T cells isolated by negative enrichment. This chain uses TRBV6-5 with TRBJ1-2; D unclear. CDR3 in amino acids: CASSRTLSSNYGYTF. The CDR3 bases are TGTGCCAGCAGTCGAACACTCAGCAGTAACTATGGCTACACCTTC.